This note documents a single TCR beta chain sequence. The data derive from a study of blood T cell repertoires in COVID-19. Overall study context: COVID-19 samples from acute and convalescent phases originated in the United States, Italy and Spain. Sample material is recorded as cDNA or gDNA derived from T cells, B-cell-depleted T cells, or PBMCs.

CDR3 size: 15 residues. Germline V gene lookup returns CDR1 LNHDA and CDR2 SQIVND (reference sequence). V shed 7 bases, J shed 4 bases, and the junction held 7 bases outside the gene matches. Per the study methods: Amplified reference gene primers provided the basis for estimating nucleated cell counts. Generated by immunoSEQ multiplex PCR, the TCRdb table keeps only in-frame clones and is missing some. The V and J calls and clone size were taken over from that table, and D and trimming were inferred from the DNA. The table has under 80,000 clones, around four fifths seen once. The sequence came from a man in his 70s with acute or convalescent COVID-19. The rearrangement links TRBV19 to TRBJ2-1; 10 bases match TRBD1. The sample comprised peripheral blood. The CDR3 protein is CASTTGTGAYNEQFF. CDR3 nucleotides: TGTGCCAGTACTACCGGGACAGGGGCGTACAATGAGCAGTTCTTC.